The clone carrying this T cell receptor (beta chain) was recorded a few times. The antigen is not known. V lost 5 bases and J lost 4, with 16 bases in between. CDR3 length: 15 residues. Germline lookup yields CDR1 SGHNT and CDR2 YENEEA. This specimen comes from a study of identical twins. TCRdb used MiXCR to reprocess the 5' RACE reads, holding one entry per CDR3 protein. The sample includes approximately 190,000 distinct CDR3 sequences, approximately 15% of them seen just once. Study-level findings and limits: There were fewer insertions in abundant cord blood beta clonotypes, but memory repertoires showed no such pattern.

The same sample was also studied in work on T cells expressing NK-cell markers. That publication notes: Eight donors were sequenced, of whom seven were HCMV-seropositive, while the remaining one was HCMV-seronegative. Alpha-beta TCR T cells were the sole sorting target in several experiments, owing to an anti-gamma-delta TCR antibody.

The specimen was CD8+ T cells sorted from blood. The chain is built from TRBV11-3 and TRBJ2-3; D assignment may be TRBD1 or TRBD2 (6 bases each). This clonotype was sampled from a young woman in good health. In DNA form, the CDR3 reads TGTGCCAGCAGCCAAGAGGGGGGCCTCCCAGATACGCAGTATTTT. Translated: CASSQEGGLPDTQYF.